This T cell receptor (beta chain) was documented in a study of HIV-infected patients and healthy controls. This clonotype is termed large. Whole blood was used without fractionation, so all unsorted peripheral T cells were included. Enrolled donors were untreated HIV-infected adults about to begin antiretroviral therapy. Reverse transcription used around 500 ng RNA and constant-region primers for alpha and beta. Using multiplexing indices, alpha and beta chain libraries were generated apart by chain-specific third strand synthesis. Each cDNA molecule was barcoded, and a single primer pair amplified each chain. TCRdb re-analysed the 5' RACE reads in MiXCR, keeping a single row per CDR3 protein. The repertoire holds a few thousand distinct CDR3 sequences, with less than 15% as singletons. Germline V gene lookup returns CDR1 SNHLY and CDR2 FYNNEI. Trimming cost V 1 base and J 7 bases; bases outside gene matches: 6. The CDR3 contains 15 residues.

The sequencing here drew on blood, taken before antiretroviral therapy. The TCR comes from an adult with HIV infection. The chain has TRBV2 and TRBJ2-3; 9 nucleotides align to TRBD2. The CDR3 region has the DNA TGTGCCAGCAGTGAAGGGCCTAGCGGGACTCATACGCAGTATTTT. It yields the protein CASSEGPSGTHTQYF.